These T cell receptor beta chains were read from a single sample in a study of memory CD4+ T cells and cytomegalovirus serostatus. Some clones are missing from TCRdb's copy, which holds only in-frame ones; the method was immunoSEQ multiplex PCR. The sample lists approximately 60,000 clones, about 81% occurring once. Sequenced input: memory CD4+ T cells from blood. These receptors were obtained from an adult in good health and CMV-seronegative. The CDR3 runs from the conserved cysteine through the conserved F or W. D genes are given only for firm matches. Size is stated for part of the rows, as once, few or many counts, or as a class when the clone is expanded.

J gene	D gene	V gene	clone size	CDR3 DNA	CDR3 protein
TRBJ1-1	TRBD1	TRBV5-6	-	TGTGCCAGCAGCTCAAACACAGGGGCTGGGACTGAAGCTTTCTTT	CASSSNTGAGTEAFF
TRBJ2-1	TRBD2	TRBV19	-	TGTGCCAGTAGTCCCGGGGGGGGTTTAGTTTTCGGTGGAAAATACAATGAGCAGTTCTTC	CASSPGGGLVFGGKYNEQFF
TRBJ2-7	-	TRBV11-2	few	TGTGCCAGCAGCTTGAACCGTCAGGGGTCCTACGAGCAGTACTTC	CASSLNRQGSYEQYF
TRBJ2-5	TRBD1	TRBV28	-	TGTGCCAGCAGTTTCTCAGACAGGGGTCAAGAGACCCAGTACTTC	CASSFSDRGQETQYF
TRBJ1-5	-	TRBV7-2	-	TGTGCCAGCAGCTCCCGGGGGGGGCCCCAGCATTTT	CASSSRGGPQHF
TRBJ1-4	-	TRBV29-1	-	TGCAGCGTTGAAGATGGGCAGGGCTCCAGGGAACTGTTTTTT	CSVEDGQGSRELFF
TRBJ1-1	TRBD1	TRBV28	-	TGTGCCAGCAGCCAACCACAGCTAAGGACAGGGCTTAGGGCTTTCTTT	CASSQPQLRTGLRAFF
TRBJ2-2	TRBD1	TRBV28	-	TGTGCCAGCAGTTTTCTTGGACAGGGGACCGGGGAGCTGTTTTTT	CASSFLGQGTGELFF
TRBJ1-2	TRBD1	TRBV18	-	TGTGCCAGCTCACAGAAAGACAGGGGGCTTTCTGGCTACACCTTC	CASSQKDRGLSGYTF
TRBJ1-2	-	TRBV30	few	TGTGCCTGGAGGGCCTCAGCGGGCGGCTACACCTTC	CAWRASAGGYTF
TRBJ2-7	TRBD2	TRBV11-2	-	TGTGCCAGCAGCTTACTAGCGGGAGGGGAGCAGTACTTC	CASSLLAGGEQYF
TRBJ2-7	-	TRBV19	once	TGTGCCAGTAGTAAGGGCAACGCCTACGAGCAGTACTTC	CASSKGNAYEQYF
TRBJ1-5	TRBD1	TRBV14	-	TGTGCCAGCAGCCAGCAGGGGGATCAGCCCCAGCATTTT	CASSQQGDQPQHF
TRBJ2-2	TRBD1	TRBV28	-	TGTGCCAGCAGGCCATTTACAGGGGAGACCGGGGAGCTGTTTTTT	CASRPFTGETGELFF
TRBJ2-1	TRBD1	TRBV11-2	once	TGTGCCAGCAGCATAACGACAGGGACTGAGCAGTTCTTC	CASSITTGTEQFF
TRBJ1-2	-	TRBV4-2	-	TGTGCCAGCAGCCATGGTCAGGGGACCGACTATGGCTACACCTTC	CASSHGQGTDYGYTF
TRBJ2-7	TRBD2	TRBV28	-	TGTGCCAGCAGTAGCGGGGTTCTATCCTACGAGCAGTACTTC	CASSSGVLSYEQYF
TRBJ2-7	-	TRBV19	-	TGTGCCAGTAGTATAGGGCCTGGCAGATCCATATACGAGCAGTACTTC	CASSIGPGRSIYEQYF
TRBJ2-5	-	TRBV6-1	few	TGTGCCAGCACCACAAGTGGACGGTCAACGGTGACCCAGTACTTC	CASTTSGRSTVTQYF
TRBJ2-1	-	TRBV7-2	-	TGTGCCAGCAGCCTAACGCGGGTTCAGGGCAATGAGCAGTTCTTC	CASSLTRVQGNEQFF
TRBJ1-2	-	TRBV28	-	TGTGCCAGCAGTGTGGGCCGCACAATGGGCTACACCTTC	CASSVGRTMGYTF
TRBJ1-2	-	TRBV6-1	-	TGTGCCAGCCAAGTCAGAGACAGCGTGAGCGGCTACACCTTC	CASQVRDSVSGYTF
TRBJ2-1	TRBD2	TRBV7-2	-	TGTGCCAGCAGCTTTGGACTAGCGGGAGTACGCAATGAGCAGTTCTTC	CASSFGLAGVRNEQFF
TRBJ1-2	-	TRBV18	-	TGTGCCAGCTCACCACAACAAGACACGGCCGGCTACACCTTC	CASSPQQDTAGYTF
TRBJ1-1	-	TRBV9	-	TGTGCCAGCAGCCCCTTGGCAGGGTCGGTCACTGAAGCTTTCTTT	CASSPLAGSVTEAFF
TRBJ2-5	TRBD2	TRBV28	-	TGTGCCAGCAGGCCTACTAGCGGGAGGACCCGTCTCATAGGCGAGGCCCAGTACTTC	CASRPTSGRTRLIGEAQYF
TRBJ2-1	TRBD2	TRBV5-1	-	TGCGCCAGCAGTTCGGGGGGATGGTACAATGAGCAGTTCTTC	CASSSGGWYNEQFF
TRBJ1-4	-	TRBV4-1	-	TGCGCCAGCAGCCAACCATTCAAGGGGCGGTGGGGAGAAAAACTGTTTTTT	CASSQPFKGRWGEKLFF
TRBJ2-1	TRBD2	TRBV19	-	TGTGCCAGTAGTATAGGAGGCGGGAGGGGCTACAATGAGCAGTTCTTC	CASSIGGGRGYNEQFF
TRBJ2-5	TRBD2	TRBV25-1	-	TGTGCCAGCAGTCCCACTAGCGGGAGGTCCCAAGGGACCCAGTACTTC	CASSPTSGRSQGTQYF
TRBJ2-7	TRBD2	TRBV5-4	-	TGTGCCAGCAGGCTAGCGGGAGATTACGAGCAGTACTTC	CASRLAGDYEQYF
TRBJ2-5	TRBD2	TRBV5-1	-	TGCGCCAGCAGCCGTGGGGCGGGAGGGCCGTTCGAGACCCAGTACTTC	CASSRGAGGPFETQYF
TRBJ1-2	-	TRBV6-1	-	TGTGCCAGCAGTGAAACAGCGGGAAACCTCTATGGCTACACCTTC	CASSETAGNLYGYTF
TRBJ2-1	TRBD2	TRBV7-3	-	TGTGCCAGCAGCTACGGCACGATAAGCGGGAGCACCAATGAGCAGTTCTTC	CASSYGTISGSTNEQFF
TRBJ2-1	-	TRBV7-6	-	TGTGCCAGCAGCAAAACAGGGACTACAGGGTACAATGAGCAGTTCTTC	CASSKTGTTGYNEQFF
TRBJ2-2	-	TRBV6-4	once	TGTGCCAGCAGCCCCTCCCCGGGGACCGGGGAGCTGTTTTTT	CASSPSPGTGELFF
TRBJ2-2	-	TRBV2	once	TGTGCCAGCAGTGTGCCTTCAGTAGCGACACAGAACACCGGGGAGCTGTTTTTT	CASSVPSVATQNTGELFF
TRBJ2-5	TRBD1	TRBV7-3	-	TGTGCCAGCAGCTTAACCCCGGGACAGGGGGAGACCCAGTACTTC	CASSLTPGQGETQYF
TRBJ1-5	-	TRBV4-1	once	TGCGCCAGCAGCCAAGATTGGAATCAGCCCCAGCATTTT	CASSQDWNQPQHF
TRBJ2-6	-	TRBV28	-	TGTGCCAGCAGTAACGCTTACGAGTTACACCGGTCTGGGGCCAACGTCCTGACTTTC	CASSNAYELHRSGANVLTF
TRBJ1-1	-	TRBV11-3	-	TGTGCCAGCAGCCACTCCCGTTACCGGGACATTCGGGGAGAAGCTTTCTTT	CASSHSRYRDIRGEAFF
TRBJ2-2	-	TRBV5-6	-	TGTGCCAGCAGCAGAGATACTAGCTACACCGGGGAGCTGTTTTTT	CASSRDTSYTGELFF